This T cell receptor beta chain was profiled in a study of blood T cells in healthy people across ages. Study findings and constraints: Age advanced and TCR beta diversity per million T cells fell, roughly linearly.

Extraction yielded at least 5.5 micrograms of total RNA per sample. Germline CDR1 is LGHDT and CDR2 is YNNKEL (reference sequence). The CDR3 consists of 20 residues. Between the trimmed V and J ends, which lost 1 base and 4 bases, there was a span of 25 bases. In the case of this clonotype: What it recognizes is unknown.

A second PCR, run for about 7 to 11 cycles, used a sample-barcoded 5' primer plus a J-beta primer mix. TCRdb re-called the 5' RACE reads through MiXCR, storing one row per CDR3 protein. The sample shows more than 650,000 distinct CDR3 sequences, roughly 25% of them seen only once. This same sample was also part of a study on T cells of mothers and their children.

Sequencing was performed on blood. The chain employs TRBV3-1 and TRBJ1-4; no clear D gene. This clonotype was obtained from a boy aged 5-17 years in good health. Written as DNA, the CDR3 is TGTGCCAGCAGCCAAGCGCGTTGGTTAGATGGGCGGAAGATTAATGAAAAACTGTTTTTT. Encoded protein: CASSQARWLDGRKINEKLFF.